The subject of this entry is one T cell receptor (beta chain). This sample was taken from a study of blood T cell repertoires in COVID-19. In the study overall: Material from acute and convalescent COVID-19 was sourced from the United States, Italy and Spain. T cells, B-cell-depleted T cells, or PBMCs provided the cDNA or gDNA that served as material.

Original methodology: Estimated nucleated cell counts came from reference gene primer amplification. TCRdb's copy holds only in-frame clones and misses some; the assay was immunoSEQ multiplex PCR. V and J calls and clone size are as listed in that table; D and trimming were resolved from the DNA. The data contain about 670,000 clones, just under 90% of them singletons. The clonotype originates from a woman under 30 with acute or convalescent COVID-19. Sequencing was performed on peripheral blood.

CDR3: CASKPFRNTGELFF. CDR3 in DNA: TGTGCCAGTAAACCGTTCAGGAACACCGGGGAGCTGTTTTTT. This chain connects TRBV19 to TRBJ2-2; no definite D call. The germline V gene has CDR1 LNHDA and CDR2 SQIVND (reference sequence). V was shortened by 7 bases and J by 1 base, with 10 bases between the two germline ends. The length of the CDR3 is 14 residues.